A selection of T cell receptor beta chains follows, all from one sample in a study of blood T cells in healthy people across ages. TCRdb processed the 5' RACE reads anew with MiXCR; each CDR3 protein has one entry. The profile shows around 1,900,000 distinct CDR3 sequences, around 42% of them singletons. What was sequenced was blood. These receptors were taken from a human donor in good health. Each CDR3 is given with its conserved first and last residue. D genes are given only for firm matches. Part of the rows lack a size; the others show once, few, many or a class for expanded clones.

D gene	clone size	V gene	J gene	CDR3 protein	CDR3 DNA
TRBD2	NA	TRBV20-1	TRBJ2-5	CSADIAGGRETQYF	TGCAGTGCTGATATAGCGGGGGGGCGAGAGACCCAGTACTTC
NA	NA	TRBV28	TRBJ1-2	CASSVVDYGYTF	TGTGCCAGCAGTGTTGTGGACTATGGCTACACCTTC
TRBD1	NA	TRBV5-6	TRBJ2-7	CTSSSQGPTEEQYF	TGTACCAGCAGTTCACAGGGGCCTACGGAAGAGCAGTACTTC
NA	NA	TRBV6-1	TRBJ1-5	CASSISQVWGNQPQHF	TGTGCCAGCAGCATTTCACAGGTTTGGGGGAATCAGCCCCAGCATTTT
NA	NA	TRBV25-1	TRBJ2-7	CASSEIGEGAYEQYF	TGTGCCAGCAGTGAGATTGGGGAAGGGGCCTACGAGCAGTACTTC
NA	NA	TRBV15	TRBJ2-5	CATSRDVVGSYETQYF	TGTGCCACCAGCAGAGATGTAGTAGGCAGCTACGAGACCCAGTACTTC
NA	NA	TRBV5-6	TRBJ1-2	CASSLRQARGYGYTF	TGTGCCAGCAGCTTGAGACAGGCCCGGGGCTATGGCTACACCTTC
NA	few	TRBV7-2	TRBJ2-7	CASSLGGVPSYEQYF	TGTGCCAGCAGCTTAGGCGGGGTTCCCTCCTACGAGCAGTACTTC
TRBD1	NA	TRBV20-1	TRBJ1-2	CSASQGADYYGYTF	TGCAGTGCCTCCCAGGGGGCCGACTACTATGGCTACACCTTC
TRBD1	few	TRBV10-3	TRBJ2-7	CAISRDRASYEQYF	TGTGCCATCTCCCGAGACAGGGCCTCCTACGAGCAGTACTTC
NA	NA	TRBV12-3/TRBV12-4	TRBJ2-1	CASSLAPRSYNEQFF	TGTGCCAGCAGTTTAGCCCCGAGGTCCTACAATGAGCAGTTCTTC
TRBD2	NA	TRBV20-1	TRBJ2-5	CSARVLGLAGALQETQYF	TGCAGTGCTAGAGTTCTGGGACTAGCGGGGGCCCTCCAAGAGACCCAGTACTTC
TRBD2	NA	TRBV18	TRBJ2-3	CVSSPTSGLTDTQYF	TGTGTCAGCTCACCTACTAGCGGACTCACAGATACGCAGTATTTT
NA	NA	TRBV28	TRBJ2-1	CASRLPGPNNEQFF	TGTGCCAGCAGACTCCCGGGGCCAAACAATGAGCAGTTCTTC
TRBD1	NA	TRBV4-1	TRBJ1-2	CASSQVTGAKDNYGYTF	TGCGCCAGCAGCCAAGTAACAGGGGCGAAAGATAACTATGGCTACACCTTC
NA	few	TRBV10-3	TRBJ1-4	CAIRGADEKLFF	TGTGCCATAAGAGGAGCTGATGAAAAACTGTTTTTT
NA	NA	TRBV6-6	TRBJ1-4	CASSLGGGPKEKLFF	TGTGCCAGCAGCCTCGGGGGGGGTCCAAAGGAAAAACTGTTTTTT
NA	NA	TRBV18	TRBJ1-1	CASSPVFNTEAFF	TGTGCCAGCTCACCAGTCTTCAACACTGAAGCTTTCTTT
NA	NA	TRBV29-1	TRBJ2-3	CSVARRDLQNTQYF	TGCAGCGTTGCACGCCGGGACCTACAAAATACGCAGTATTTT
NA	few	TRBV7-9	TRBJ2-7	CASSGFQYYEQYF	TGTGCCAGCAGCGGTTTCCAGTACTACGAGCAGTACTTC
NA	NA	TRBV6-2/TRBV6-3	TRBJ1-6	CASSSSRVSPLHF	TGTGCCAGCAGCTCTTCTCGGGTATCACCCCTCCACTTT
NA	NA	TRBV20-1	TRBJ2-5	CSAELLQETQYF	TGCAGTGCTGAGCTTCTCCAAGAGACCCAGTACTTC
NA	NA	TRBV20-1	TRBJ1-2	CSARMGGWNYGYTF	TGCAGTGCTAGAATGGGGGGCTGGAACTATGGCTACACCTTC
NA	few	TRBV11-2	TRBJ1-1	CASSPGLNAEAFF	TGTGCCAGCAGCCCGGGTTTAAACGCTGAAGCTTTCTTT
NA	NA	TRBV6-5	TRBJ1-4	CASSYSTPTVEKRFF	TGTGCCAGCAGTTACTCGACACCGACAGTTGAAAAACGGTTTTTT
TRBD2	few	TRBV28	TRBJ2-3	CASSSLAGGIAQSTDTQYF	TGTGCCAGCAGTTCCCTAGCGGGGGGAATAGCACAGAGCACAGATACGCAGTATTTT
TRBD1	NA	TRBV20-1	TRBJ2-5	CSADDRELRETQYF	TGCAGTGCGGACGACAGGGAGTTAAGGGAGACCCAGTACTTC
TRBD1	few	TRBV5-1	TRBJ1-2	CASSFHGQGADYGYTF	TGCGCCAGCAGCTTCCACGGACAGGGGGCTGACTATGGCTACACCTTC
NA	NA	TRBV4-2	TRBJ2-1	CASSQEIGLVYNEQFF	TGTGCCAGCAGCCAGGAGATCGGGTTGGTTTACAATGAGCAGTTCTTC
NA	NA	TRBV4-2	TRBJ2-7	CASSQAPWGKGEQYF	TGTGCCAGCAGCCAAGCCCCCTGGGGGAAGGGGGAGCAGTACTTC
TRBD1	NA	TRBV9	TRBJ1-2	CASSVGGQGAGVYGYTF	TGTGCCAGCAGCGTAGGGGGACAGGGGGCTGGGGTCTATGGCTACACCTTC
NA	NA	TRBV6-5	TRBJ2-5	CASSHDREGTQYF	TGTGCCAGCAGCCACGACAGGGAGGGGACCCAGTACTTC
NA	NA	TRBV20-1	TRBJ1-2	CSATPAPRQGYTF	TGCAGTGCTACTCCGGCCCCTCGGCAGGGCTACACCTTC
NA	few	TRBV14	TRBJ2-7	CASSQAKVQGNYEQYF	TGTGCCAGCAGCCAAGCAAAGGTGCAGGGGAACTACGAGCAGTACTTC
NA	few	TRBV5-1	TRBJ2-3	CASSLMGSKTDTQYF	TGCGCCAGCAGCCTGATGGGATCCAAAACAGATACGCAGTATTTT
NA	NA	TRBV7-2	TRBJ1-5	CASSLVGGFGQPQHF	TGTGCCAGCAGCTTGGTAGGAGGGTTTGGTCAGCCCCAGCATTTT
NA	NA	TRBV3-1	TRBJ2-7	CASSQNLYEQYF	TGTGCCAGCAGCCAGAACCTCTACGAGCAGTACTTC
NA	NA	TRBV12-3/TRBV12-4	TRBJ2-7	CASSSRIQGSYF	TGTGCCAGCAGCTCGAGAATTCAGGGATCGTACTTC
NA	NA	TRBV29-1	TRBJ1-1	CSVNRVLNTEAFF	TGCAGCGTGAACAGGGTTCTGAACACTGAAGCTTTCTTT
TRBD2	many	TRBV9	TRBJ2-3	CASSASGGTDTQYF	TGTGCCAGCAGTGCTAGCGGGGGCACAGATACGCAGTATTTT
NA	NA	TRBV20-1	TRBJ1-4	CSVLLGGQGNEKLFF	TGCAGTGTCCTTTTGGGGGGCCAGGGGAATGAAAAACTGTTTTTT
NA	few	TRBV2	TRBJ2-3	CASSEYRIDTQYF	TGTGCCAGCAGTGAATACCGGATAGATACGCAGTATTTT
NA	few	TRBV29-1	TRBJ2-5	CSVEPSETQYF	TGCAGCGTTGAACCTTCTGAGACCCAGTACTTC
TRBD1	few	TRBV7-2	TRBJ2-7	CASSFRTGGNNYEQYF	TGTGCCAGCAGCTTCCGGACAGGGGGCAACAACTACGAGCAGTACTTC
NA	many	TRBV15	TRBJ2-1	CATSRDRQGGIDEQFF	TGTGCCACCAGCAGGGACAGACAGGGAGGGATCGATGAGCAGTTCTTC
NA	NA	TRBV29-1	TRBJ1-2	CSVDSEGLGYGYTF	TGCAGCGTTGATTCCGAGGGTCTAGGCTATGGCTACACCTTC